This T cell receptor beta chain was captured by sequencing in a study of CD8 T cells in Susac syndrome. In its sample, this clonotype was seen a few times. Trimming took 4 bases from V and 2 from J; bases not matched to a gene: 1. The CDR3 extends over 12 amino acids. Germline V gene data show CDR1 as SQVTM and CDR2 as ANQGSEA. An input of about 0.5 to 1 ug of RNA was subjected to reverse transcription using random hexamers. In TCRdb, the immunoSEQ multiplex PCR reads were re-called with MiXCR into one record per CDR3 protein. The repertoire holds about 150,000 distinct CDR3 sequences, about 95% seen once, with under 0.15% in the top ten.

The sequencing sample was made of CD8+ T cells from PBMCs. V gene TRBV29-1 combines with J gene TRBJ1-2, with 7 bases fitting TRBD1. This receptor was identified in a human donor with multiple sclerosis. CDR3 nucleotides: TGCAGCGTTGTGGACAGGAACTATGGCTACACCTTC. Protein: CSVVDRNYGYTF.